This passage covers 13 T cell receptor beta chains from one sample sequenced in a study of cytomegalovirus exposure and HLA in healthy donors. Using immunoSEQ multiplex PCR, the repertoire was profiled, and TCRdb retains in-frame clones only, with some absent. Seen here are roughly 150,000 clones, 85% to 90% observed once, and the top ten hold around 3.4%. The material sequenced was PBMCs. The receptors shown here come from a young woman in good health and CMV-seropositive.

V gene TRBV11-3 combines with J gene TRBJ2-7; TRBD2 agrees at 9 bases. Germline lookup yields CDR1 SGHNT and CDR2 YENEEA. This CDR3 spans 16 amino acids. V was clipped by 5 bases and J by 7 bases; unmatched bases: 15. CDR3 region: CASSDPGVAGVGEQYF. The CDR3 DNA reads as TGTGCCAGCAGCGACCCCGGGGTAGCGGGAGTGGGTGAGCAGTACTTC.

J is TRBJ1-1 and V is TRBV9; D not resolved. Trimming left V 0 bases short and J 6 bases short, with 12 bases between. Germline-derived CDR1 and CDR2 are SGDLS and YYNGEE. There are 14 residues in the CDR3. CDR3 coding DNA: TGTGCCAGCAGCGTAGCACCGACGGAGGCTGAAGCTTTCTTT. This encodes CASSVAPTEAEAFF.

The gene calls are TRBV18 and TRBJ2-7, with D tentatively TRBD1 (6 bases). CDR1 KGHSH and CDR2 LQKENI come from the germline V gene. The CDR3 runs 14 residues. Trimming took off 6 bases at V and 0 bases at J, with 12 bases between the two ends. CDR3 nucleotides: TGTGCCAGCTCCCAGGGGTTTAGCTCCTACGAGCAGTACTTC. It codes for CASSQGFSSYEQYF. Complete variable domain (other parts from reference TRBV18 and TRBJ2-7): NAGVMQNPRHLVRRRGQEARLRCSPMKGHSHVYWYRQLPEEGLKFMVYLQKENIIDESGMPKERFSAEFPKEGPSILRIQQVVRGDSAAYFCASSQGFSSYEQYFGPGTRLTVT.

This chain connects TRBV6-6 to TRBJ1-5; 10 bases agree with TRBD1. Germline V CDR1 and CDR2: MNHNY, SVGAGI (reference sequence). This CDR3 has 16 amino acids. V lost 5 bases to trimming and J lost 3 bases; unmatched junction nucleotides: 7. CDR3 region: CASSPTGGNSNQPQHF. CDR3 DNA: TGTGCCAGCAGTCCGACAGGGGGCAATTCCAATCAGCCCCAGCATTTT.

The rearrangement links TRBV27 to TRBJ2-3, with D tentatively TRBD2 (6 bases). In germline, CDR1 is MNHEY, CDR2 SMNVEV (reference sequence). This CDR3 region has 15 residues. Trimming removed 3 bases at V and 0 bases at J, with 10 bases between. Here the CDR3 DNA reads TGTGCCAGCAGTTTGACTAGATTAAGCACAGATACGCAGTATTTT. Its protein is CASSLTRLSTDTQYF.

The chain has TRBV19 and TRBJ1-2; D gene ambiguous. The CDR3 is made up of 15 amino acids. The germline CDR1 and CDR2 sequences are LNHDA and SQIVND (reference sequence). V gave up 3 bases and J gave up 4 bases, with 15 bases separating them. CDR3 sequence: CASSIPLTSGYGYTF. The CDR3 DNA follows: TGTGCCAGTAGTATCCCGCTGACATCCGGCTATGGCTACACCTTC.

This clone was observed a single time. The gene calls are TRBV30 and TRBJ1-1, with a tentative D call TRBD1 (5 bases). Germline V gives CDR1 GTSNPN, CDR2 SVGIG (reference sequence). Trimming shortened V by 4 bases and J by 4 bases, and 7 bases separated the two germline ends. This CDR3 is built from 11 residues. The CDR3 sequence: CAWIRVTEAFF. CDR3 in DNA: TGTGCCTGGATCAGGGTCACTGAAGCTTTCTTT.

The chain recombines TRBV6-6 with TRBJ2-7; TRBD1 matches 8 bases. Germline-derived CDR1 and CDR2 are MNHNY and SVGAGI (reference sequence). V trimming: 5 bases; J trimming: 1 base; junction bases outside the gene matches: 4. The CDR3 sequence is 14 residues long. The CDR3 spells CASSDDRGSYEQYF. In DNA, the CDR3 is TGTGCCAGCAGTGACGACAGGGGATCCTACGAGCAGTACTTC.

This chain's CDR3 is CASSPSGGGYEQYF. CDR3 bases: TGTGCCAGCAGCCCTAGCGGAGGGGGCTACGAGCAGTACTTC. V gene TRBV7-2 combines with J gene TRBJ2-7, with TRBD2 as a possible D gene (7 bases). The CDR3 loop spans 14 amino acids. The V and J ends lost 5 bases and 3 bases respectively, with 14 bases between them. Germline CDR1 SGHTA, CDR2 FQGNSA. Complete variable domain (other parts from reference TRBV7-2 and TRBJ2-7): GAGVSQSPSNKVTEKGKDVELRCDPISGHTALYWYRQSLGQGLEFLIYFQGNSAPDKSGLPSDRFSAERTGGSVSTLTIQRTQQEDSAVYLCASSPSGGGYEQYFGPGTRLTVT.

V and J are TRBV11-2 and TRBJ1-1; D may be TRBD1 (5 bases). CDR1 is SGHAT, CDR2 FQNNGV, per germline. The CDR3 totals 15 residues. The V and J ends lost 4 bases and 0 bases respectively, with 12 bases between them. The CDR3 DNA reads as TGTGCCAGCAGCTCCCTGGGGGGGATGAACACTGAAGCTTTCTTT. This codes for CASSSLGGMNTEAFF. Variable domain in full (rest from reference TRBV11-2 and TRBJ1-1): EAGVAQSPRYKIIEKRQSVAFWCNPISGHATLYWYQQILGQGPKLLIQFQNNGVVDDSQLPKDRFSAERLKGVDSTLKIQPAKLEDSAVYLCASSSLGGMNTEAFFGQGTRLTVV.

In this sample, this clone turned up a few times. This chain links TRBV4-1 with TRBJ2-7; 8 positions agree with TRBD2. CDR3 length: 13 amino acids. Per germline, CDR1 MGHRA and CDR2 YSYEKL. The ends lost 4 bases at V and 4 bases at J; junction bases unmatched: 3. The CDR3 DNA reads as TGCGCCAGCAGCCCTGCGGGAGGTTACGAGCAGTACTTC. Residues: CASSPAGGYEQYF.

This chain links TRBV9 with TRBJ2-1, with D uncertain. Trimming shortened V by 3 bases and J by 4 bases, and 8 bases separated the two germline ends. This CDR3 comprises 13 residues. Germline CDR1 is SGDLS and CDR2 is YYNGEE. CDR3 amino acids: CASSEERYNEQFF. As DNA, the CDR3 is TGTGCCAGCAGCGAGGAGAGATACAATGAGCAGTTCTTC. Using reference TRBV9 and TRBJ2-1 for the parts outside the CDR3, the full variable domain is DSGVTQTPKHLITATGQRVTLRCSPRSGDLSVYWYQQSLDQGLQFLIQYYNGEERAKGNILERFSAQQFPDLHSELNLSSLELGDSALYFCASSEERYNEQFFGPGTRLTVL.

The rearrangement links TRBV4-2 to TRBJ2-3; 7 bases fit TRBD1. This CDR3 is built from 15 residues. V shed 1 base and J 3 bases; nucleotides not matched to a gene: 4. The germline V gene encodes CDR1 LGHNA and CDR2 YNFKEQ. The CDR3 DNA reads as TGTGCCAGCAGCCAAGGACAGGGTGGGACAGATACGCAGTATTTT. This encodes CASSQGQGGTDTQYF.